The 21 T cell receptor beta chains in this list originate from one sample, sequenced in a study of T cells in Graves' hyperthyroidism and ophthalmopathy. TCR beta CDR3 region amplification was performed from RNA transcripts. The HTBI primer set drove a first-round RT-PCR of the TCR CDR3. In TCRdb, the multiplex PCR reads were re-called with MiXCR into one record per CDR3 protein. The sample lists 350,000 to 500,000 distinct CDR3 sequences; roughly 13% were seen once. Sequencing was done on a sample of blood. All receptors come from a woman aged 18-29 years with Graves' hyperthyroidism.

This clonotype was counted at least ten times. V is TRBV3-1 and J is TRBJ2-3; D not certain. Trimming shortened V by 0 bases and J by 7 bases, and 5 bases separated the two germline ends. Germline CDR1 LGHDT, CDR2 YNNKEL (reference sequence). There are 12 residues in the CDR3. The CDR3 loop is CASSQEDYTQYF. CDR3 bases: TGTGCCAGCAGCCAAGAAGATTATACGCAGTATTTT.

This clonotype has a count of ten or more. The chain carries TRBV3-1 and TRBJ2-7; D is unresolved. Germline V gene lookup returns CDR1 LGHDT and CDR2 YNNKEL (reference sequence). V was trimmed by 2 bases and J by 4 bases, leaving 15 bases between them. CDR3 length: 15 amino acids. The CDR3 here is CASSQRSTSGYEQYF. CDR3 nucleotides: TGTGCCAGCAGCCAACGCAGCACGTCCGGGTACGAGCAGTACTTC.

This clonotype was found many times. V and J are TRBV7-9 and TRBJ2-7; 7 nucleotides line up with TRBD1. The CDR3 is 14 amino acids. Trimming at V came to 5 bases and at J to 5 bases, leaving 9 bases not matched to a gene. The germline V gene encodes CDR1 SEHNR and CDR2 FQNEAQ (reference sequence). As DNA, the CDR3 is TGTGCCAGCAGCACACCGACAGGGCGGCACGAGCAGTACTTC. This encodes CASSTPTGRHEQYF.

This clonotype was seen only a few times. V gene TRBV5-6 combines with J gene TRBJ1-2, with a tentative D call TRBD1 (5 bases). Germline V CDR1 and CDR2: SGHDT, YYEEEE. The CDR3 sequence is 15 residues long. V was pared by 6 bases and J by 0 bases, with 15 bases between. The CDR3 loop reads CASTYRTSPNYGYTF. CDR3 nucleotides: TGTGCCAGCACGTACAGGACATCCCCTAACTATGGCTACACCTTC.

There are a few counts of this clonotype. This may be a read error, as it is one base from a much larger clone. The CDR3 DNA reads as TGTGCCGGCAGTTCTCCCGGCTCCTACAATGAGCAGTTCTTC. It specifies CAGSSPGSYNEQFF. The chain is built from TRBV28 and TRBJ2-1; D gene uncertain. The CDR3 is 14 residues long. The germline gives CDR1 MDHEN, CDR2 SYDVKM.

This clonotype was counted many times. The chain joins TRBV5-5 to TRBJ2-7; 9 bases fit TRBD1. The V segment lost 0 bases and the J segment 1 base; nucleotides outside the gene matches: 8. The germline V gene encodes CDR1 SGHKS and CDR2 YYEKEE (reference sequence). The CDR3 runs 17 residues. CDR3 protein: CASSLVLAGTGSYEQYF. The DNA of the CDR3 is TGTGCCAGCAGCTTGGTCCTGGCCGGGACAGGGTCCTACGAGCAGTACTTC.

This clonotype turned up a few times. The V call is TRBV7-3, the J call TRBJ2-1, with TRBD2 identical over 8 bases. The CDR3 runs 15 residues. The germline V gene has CDR1 SGHTA and CDR2 FQGTGA. The ends lost 3 bases at V and 6 bases at J; junction bases unmatched: 7. Written as DNA, the CDR3 is TGTGCCAGCAGCTTGACGGCGGGAGGTCCCAATGAGCAGTTCTTC. Protein product: CASSLTAGGPNEQFF. Full variable domain (missing parts from reference TRBV7-3 and TRBJ2-1): GAGVSQTPSNKVTEKGKYVELRCDPISGHTALYWYRQSLGQGPEFLIYFQGTGAADDSGLPNDRFFAVRPEGSVSTLKIQRTERGDSAVYLCASSLTAGGPNEQFFGPGTRLTVL.

This clonotype was counted many times. Compared with germline, one end of the junction differs, possibly owing to a read error. The chain recombines TRBV20-1 with TRBJ2-1; D gene uncertain. CDR3 length: 14 amino acids. CDR1 is DFQATT, CDR2 SNEGSKA, per germline (reference sequence). CDR3 amino acids: CSARESWTYDEQFF. CDR3 coding DNA: TGCAGTGCTAGGGAATCTTGGACCTACGATGAGCAGTTCTTC.

The V call is TRBV5-1, the J call TRBJ1-4; the D is unclear. Trimming pared 0 bases from V and 4 bases from J, leaving 10 bases between. This CDR3 spans 15 amino acids. Germline V CDR1 and CDR2: SGHRS, YFSETQ. The CDR3 DNA sequence: TGCGCCAGCAGCTTGGCCACAACGGATAATGAAAAACTGTTTTTT. Translated: CASSLATTDNEKLFF. The entire variable domain, with the rest obtained from reference TRBV5-1 and TRBJ1-4, is as follows: KAGVTQTPRYLIKTRGQQVTLSCSPISGHRSVSWYQQTPGQGLQFLFEYFSETQRNKGNFPGRFSGRQFSNSRSEMNVSTLELGDSALYLCASSLATTDNEKLFFGSGTQLSVL.

This clonotype was counted at least ten times. The chain joins TRBV5-1 to TRBJ2-1; 10 bases match TRBD2. The ends lost 0 bases at V and 4 bases at J; junction bases unmatched: 7. CDR3 length equals 17 residues. From germline, CDR1 is SGHRS and CDR2 YFSETQ. This CDR3 reads CASSLVASGRGYNEQFF. Written as DNA, the CDR3 is TGCGCCAGCAGCTTGGTGGCTAGCGGGAGAGGATACAATGAGCAGTTCTTC.

V and J are TRBV5-6 and TRBJ2-3; D may be TRBD1 (5 bases). The CDR3 has 14 amino acids. V dropped 3 bases and J dropped 5 bases, with 13 bases sitting between them. CDR1 is SGHDT, CDR2 YYEEEE, per germline. CDR3: CASSSSQGGDTQYF. The CDR3 DNA reads TGTGCCAGCAGCTCCTCCCAGGGTGGAGATACGCAGTATTTT.

There are a few counts of this clonotype. The chain is built from TRBV28 and TRBJ1-2; D unclear. With 3 bases removed from V and 0 bases from J, the gap between germline ends came to 20 bases. The CDR3 spans 18 residues. Germline loops: CDR1 MDHEN, CDR2 SYDVKM. DNA for the CDR3: TGTGCCAGCAGTTTCGCGGCTGAACCCCTCGGAGCTAACTATGGCTACACCTTC. This sequence encodes CASSFAAEPLGANYGYTF.

This clonotype occurred a few times. The gene calls are TRBV15 and TRBJ2-4; possibly TRBD1 or TRBD2 for D (6 bases each). This CDR3 is 15 amino acids long. The V end lost 0 bases, the J end lost 6 bases, and 12 bases lay between the germline ends. CDR1 LNHNV and CDR2 YYDKDF come from the germline V gene (reference sequence). The CDR3 DNA follows: TGTGCCACCAGCAGAGACCGGGGGCAGGGAAACATTCAGTACTTC. Residues: CATSRDRGQGNIQYF.

This clonotype was counted many times. V and J are TRBV28 and TRBJ1-5; D perhaps matches TRBD1 (5 bases). The V end was cut by 8 bases, the J end by 6 bases, with 14 bases between. In germline, CDR1 is MDHEN, CDR2 SYDVKM. The CDR3 is 13 amino acids. CDR3 nucleotides: TGTGCCAGCCAGTTGACAGCGGGTCAGCCCCAGCATTTT. This translates into CASQLTAGQPQHF.

This chain links TRBV28 with TRBJ1-1, with TRBD1 matching 9 bases. CDR1 is MDHEN and CDR2 is SYDVKM in the germline V gene. Losses at the gene ends were 5 bases for V and 7 bases for J; bases not matched to a gene: 14. This CDR3 comprises 16 residues. Here the CDR3 DNA reads TGTGCCAGCAGTCAACCCCCGGGACAGGGAATATATGAAGCTTTCTTT. It codes for CASSQPPGQGIYEAFF. The full variable domain, in which reference TRBV28 and TRBJ1-1 provide the parts outside the CDR3, is DVKVTQSSRYLVKRTGEKVFLECVQDMDHENMFWYRQDPGLGLRLIYFSYDVKMKEKGDIPEGYSVSREKKERFSLILESASTNQTSMYLCASSQPPGQGIYEAFFGQGTRLTVV.

The chain is built from TRBV6-5 and TRBJ2-7, with 9 bases lining up with TRBD2. V shed 2 bases and J 2 bases; nucleotides not matched to a gene: 4. This CDR3 has 15 amino acids. CDR1 is MNHEY, CDR2 SVGAGI, per germline. CDR3 residues: CASSYGIAGAYEQYF. The DNA of the CDR3 is TGTGCCAGCAGTTACGGTATAGCGGGAGCCTACGAGCAGTACTTC.

This clonotype was found a few times. The gene calls are TRBV9 and TRBJ2-7; TRBD2 might be the D (5 bases). Germline V gene data show CDR1 as SGDLS and CDR2 as YYNGEE. The CDR3 sequence is 14 residues long. Trimming cost V 2 bases and J 6 bases, with 15 bases left between them. CDR3 residues: CASSVGKSGFEQYF. The CDR3 bases are TGTGCCAGCAGCGTCGGGAAAAGTGGCTTCGAGCAGTACTTC.

This rearrangement joins TRBV13 to TRBJ2-2; perhaps TRBD1 as D (6 bases). Trimming shortened V by 8 bases and J by 0 bases, and 13 bases separated the two germline ends. The CDR3 consists of 15 residues. Germline loops: CDR1 PRHDT, CDR2 FYEKMQ (reference sequence). CDR3 protein: CASQKTGANTGELFF. CDR3 nucleotide sequence: TGTGCCAGCCAAAAGACAGGAGCGAACACCGGGGAGCTGTTTTTT. The complete variable domain, with remaining parts taken from reference TRBV13 and TRBJ2-2, reads AAGVIQSPRHLIKEKRETATLKCYPIPRHDTVYWYQQGPGQDPQFLISFYEKMQSDKGSIPDRFSAQQFSDYHSELNMSSLELGDSALYFCASQKTGANTGELFFGEGSRLTVL.

The genes are TRBV18 and TRBJ1-1; 7 nucleotides match TRBD1. Germline CDR1 and CDR2: KGHSH and LQKENI. The trim removed 3 bases at V and 8 bases at J, leaving 3 bases unmatched. The CDR3 runs 12 residues. CDR3 protein: CASSPGQWEAFF. The CDR3, as DNA: TGTGCCAGCTCACCGGGACAGTGGGAAGCTTTCTTT.

This clonotype was recorded at least ten times. The V gene is TRBV12-3 or TRBV12-4, the J gene TRBJ1-1, with D possibly matching TRBD1 (6 bases). Between the trimmed V and J ends, which lost 5 bases and 4 bases, there was a span of 11 bases. The length of the CDR3 is 13 residues. CDR3 in amino acids: CASSRQASTEAFF. For the CDR3, the DNA is TGTGCCAGCAGTCGACAGGCGTCCACTGAAGCTTTCTTT.

At least ten counts were recorded for this clonotype. The genes are TRBV2 and TRBJ1-1; 7 nucleotides line up with TRBD1. There are 14 residues in the CDR3. Germline CDR1 and CDR2: SNHLY and FYNNEI. V lost 3 bases to trimming and J lost 6 bases; unmatched junction nucleotides: 7. DNA for the CDR3: TGTGCCAGCAGTGAGCCAGGGGGGTATCCTGAAGCTTTCTTT. Its protein product is CASSEPGGYPEAFF.